This is a list of T cell receptor beta chains from one sample in a study of STAT5B mutations in CD4+ large granular lymphocyte leukemia. Some clones are missing from TCRdb's copy, which holds only in-frame ones; the method was immunoSEQ multiplex PCR. The repertoire holds about 38,000 clones, with 65% to 90% as singletons. Sequenced sample: CD4+ T cells from blood buffy coats. Receptors originate from a human donor in good health. Both conserved end residues are part of each CDR3. Each record gives: D gene, J gene, clone size, V gene, CDR3 protein, CDR3 DNA. A D gene is named only where the DNA matches it firmly. Clone size is given for some rows only: seen once, a few or many times, or a class if the clone is expanded.

>TRBD2|TRBJ2-7|NA|TRBV27
CASSYTGTSSYEQYF
TGTGCCAGCAGTTATACCGGGACTAGCTCCTACGAGCAGTACTTC
>NA|TRBJ2-5|NA|TRBV18
CASSPGGQGTQYF
TGTGCCAGCTCCCCCGGGGGACAAGGGACCCAGTACTTC
>NA|TRBJ1-2|NA|TRBV6-1
CASTPYRDYGYTF
TGTGCCAGCACCCCATACAGGGACTATGGCTACACCTTC
>NA|TRBJ1-2|NA|TRBV5-1
CASSSDRIYGYTF
TGCGCCAGCAGCAGTGACAGGATCTATGGCTACACCTTC
>NA|TRBJ2-3|few|TRBV5-1
CASRSDSSDTQYF
TGCGCCAGCAGATCGGACAGCTCAGATACGCAGTATTTT
>NA|TRBJ2-5|NA|TRBV18
CASSPDSAETQYF
TGTGCCAGCTCCCCCGACAGCGCAGAGACCCAGTACTTC
>NA|TRBJ1-2|NA|TRBV18
CASSPLQGDYGYTF
TGTGCCAGCTCACCCCTACAGGGAGACTATGGCTACACCTTC
>NA|TRBJ2-2|NA|TRBV18
CASSPWDKNTGELFF
TGTGCCAGCTCACCTTGGGACAAAAACACCGGGGAGCTGTTTTTT
>NA|TRBJ1-5|few|TRBV6-1
CACSQMGMNQPQHF
TGTGCCTGCAGTCAGATGGGGATGAATCAGCCCCAGCATTTT
>NA|TRBJ1-1|NA|TRBV5-1
CASSTDPMNTEAFF
TGCGCCAGCAGCACCGATCCGATGAACACTGAAGCTTTCTTT
>NA|TRBJ1-5|NA|TRBV30
CAWSVGGDQPQHF
TGTGCCTGGAGTGTAGGGGGGGATCAGCCCCAGCATTTT
>NA|TRBJ2-5|NA|TRBV5-1
CASRIFPGAQETQYF
TGCGCCAGCAGAATCTTTCCAGGGGCCCAAGAGACCCAGTACTTC
>NA|TRBJ2-3|NA|TRBV9
CASSVTSTDTQYF
TGTGCCAGCAGCGTAACTAGCACAGATACGCAGTATTTT
>TRBD1|TRBJ2-7|NA|TRBV30
CAWTTGAYEQYF
TGTGCCTGGACGACAGGGGCTTACGAGCAGTACTTC
>NA|TRBJ1-5|few|TRBV18
CASSQQTSNQPQHF
TGTGCCAGCTCACAACAGACGAGCAATCAGCCCCAGCATTTT
>TRBD1|TRBJ2-5|NA|TRBV7-2
CASSLDRGRWEETQYF
TGTGCCAGCAGCTTAGACAGGGGGCGATGGGAGGAGACCCAGTACTTC
>TRBD2|TRBJ2-7|NA|TRBV7-2
CASSFVSGGPHEQYF
TGTGCCAGCAGCTTCGTCTCGGGAGGGCCCCACGAGCAGTACTTC
>TRBD1|TRBJ1-2|NA|TRBV2
CASSDGTGFSYTF
TGTGCCAGCAGCGACGGGACAGGGTTTAGCTACACCTTC
>NA|TRBJ1-2|NA|TRBV10-2
CASSEGGQDGYTF
TGCGCCAGCAGTGAAGGGGGGCAGGATGGCTACACCTTC
>NA|TRBJ1-3|NA|TRBV18
CASSGTLGSASGNTIYF
TGTGCCAGCTCCGGTACTCTAGGGTCAGCCTCTGGAAACACCATATATTTT
>TRBD1|TRBJ1-6|NA|TRBV7-8
CASSLGTANSPLHF
TGTGCCAGCAGCTTGGGGACAGCTAATTCACCCCTCCACTTT
>TRBD1|TRBJ1-4|NA|TRBV19
CASSIGDREGEKLFF
TGTGCCAGTAGTATAGGGGACAGGGAGGGGGAAAAACTGTTTTTT
>TRBD2|TRBJ2-1|few|TRBV4-2
CASSRGTSGSYNEQFF
TGTGCCAGCAGCCGAGGGACTAGCGGTTCCTACAATGAGCAGTTCTTC
>NA|TRBJ1-5|NA|TRBV6-5
CASSYAGKNQPQHF
TGTGCCAGCAGTTATGCGGGTAAAAATCAGCCCCAGCATTTT
>NA|TRBJ1-1|NA|TRBV30
CAWTGGMNTEAFF
TGTGCCTGGACGGGGGGTATGAACACTGAAGCTTTCTTT
>TRBD1|TRBJ2-3|NA|TRBV5-6
CASSLRTGRTDTQYF
TGTGCCAGCAGCCTACGGACAGGGCGGACAGATACGCAGTATTTT
>TRBD1|TRBJ2-7|NA|TRBV30
CAWNPQGLISYEQYF
TGTGCCTGGAACCCACAGGGGCTCATCTCCTACGAGCAGTACTTC
>NA|TRBJ2-2|NA|TRBV11-2
CASSLDRAGELFF
TGTGCCAGCAGCTTAGATCGAGCCGGGGAGCTGTTTTTT
>NA|TRBJ2-1|NA|TRBV5-1
CASSFRPRGEQFF
TGCGCCAGCAGCTTCCGGCCGCGCGGTGAGCAGTTCTTC
>TRBD1|TRBJ1-1|NA|TRBV7-2
CASSGGGSGTEAFF
TGTGCCAGCAGTGGAGGGGGCTCCGGGACTGAAGCTTTCTTT
>NA|TRBJ1-5|few|TRBV30
CAWSVLGDQPQHF
TGTGCCTGGAGTGTACTGGGGGATCAGCCCCAGCATTTT
>TRBD2|TRBJ2-3|NA|TRBV11-2
CASSSPLRGRGNTQYF
TGTGCCAGCAGCTCACCTCTCCGCGGGAGGGGAAATACGCAGTATTTT
>TRBD1|TRBJ1-2|few|TRBV2
CASIRQGTMGYGYTF
TGTGCCAGCATTCGACAGGGGACGATGGGCTATGGCTACACCTTC
>NA|TRBJ2-6|NA|TRBV6-5
CASRPVGGANVLTF
TGTGCCAGCAGACCCGTTGGGGGGGCCAACGTCCTGACTTTC
>NA|TRBJ2-1|NA|TRBV7-2
CASSLRSGTGTYNEQFF
TGTGCCAGCAGCCTTAGATCCGGGACGGGGACCTACAATGAGCAGTTCTTC
>NA|TRBJ2-4|NA|TRBV2
CASSPALAKNIQYF
TGTGCCAGCTCACCCGCCCTAGCCAAAAACATTCAGTACTTC
>TRBD1|TRBJ2-7|NA|TRBV7-8
CASSLLTGSGYEQYF
TGTGCCAGCAGCTTATTGACAGGGTCCGGATACGAGCAGTACTTC
>TRBD2|TRBJ2-5|NA|TRBV5-1
CASSGTSGGGQETQYF
TGCGCCAGCAGCGGGACTAGCGGGGGGGGACAAGAGACCCAGTACTTC
>NA|TRBJ1-6|NA|TRBV2
CASSEASRDYSPLHF
TGTGCCAGCAGTGAAGCTTCCAGGGATTATTCACCCCTCCACTTT
>TRBD2|TRBJ2-3|NA|TRBV28
CASSSSPPLAEQYF
TGTGCCAGCAGCTCATCCCCTCCCCTAGCGGAGCAGTATTTT
>TRBD2|TRBJ2-2|once|TRBV28
CASSRGLAGYKTGELFF
TGTGCCAGCAGTAGGGGACTAGCGGGATATAAAACCGGGGAGCTGTTTTTT
>TRBD2|TRBJ2-7|NA|TRBV7-2
CASSSLIGIAGRSYEQYF
TGTGCCAGCAGCTCCCTGATAGGGATAGCGGGAAGGTCCTACGAGCAGTACTTC
>NA|TRBJ2-7|NA|TRBV1
CTSSQDQKRENHEQYF
TGCACCAGCAGCCAAGATCAAAAGCGGGAGAACCACGAGCAGTACTTC
>TRBD1|TRBJ1-4|NA|TRBV10-3
CAIGDAGTGGGEKLFF
TGTGCCATCGGGGATGCAGGGACAGGGGGCGGTGAAAAACTGTTTTTT
>TRBD1|TRBJ2-7|NA|TRBV18
CASSQPGQGMDEQYF
TGTGCCAGCTCACAACCGGGACAGGGGATGGACGAGCAGTACTTC
>TRBD2|TRBJ2-1|NA|TRBV7-9
CASSVSPGTSGRNEQFF
TGTGCCAGCAGCGTAAGCCCCGGGACTAGCGGGAGAAATGAGCAGTTCTTC
>TRBD1|TRBJ1-5|NA|TRBV7-2
CASSRDRVGQPQHF
TGTGCCAGCAGCCGCGACAGGGTGGGTCAGCCCCAGCATTTT
>NA|TRBJ2-5|NA|TRBV11-2
CASSLNREETQYF
TGTGCCAGCAGCTTAAATAGGGAAGAGACCCAGTACTTC
>NA|TRBJ2-7|few|TRBV7-2
CASSLAGPGDYEQYF
TGTGCCAGCAGCTTAGCGGGGCCGGGAGATTACGAGCAGTACTTC
>NA|TRBJ1-5|NA|TRBV5-4
CASSSQGFNSNQPQHF
TGTGCCAGCAGCTCCCAGGGGTTCAATAGCAATCAGCCCCAGCATTTT
>TRBD2|TRBJ2-5|NA|TRBV29-1
CSVGGREGETQYF
TGCAGCGTTGGCGGGAGGGAGGGAGAGACCCAGTACTTC
>NA|TRBJ1-5|NA|TRBV19
CASRREARQPQHF
TGTGCCAGTAGGAGGGAGGCAAGGCAGCCCCAGCATTTT
>TRBD1|TRBJ1-6|few|TRBV5-1
CASSLEGTGRSPLHF
TGCGCCAGCAGCTTGGAGGGGACAGGGAGGTCACCCCTCCACTTT